This TCR beta chain appears in the sequencing data of a study of OX40 agonist ivuxolimab in advanced cancers. Across the study: A partial response was reached by three patients: one with hepatocellular carcinoma and two with cutaneous melanoma.

Study conclusions and caveats: Dosing at 0.1 to 3.0 mg/kg was accompanied by clonal expansion of CD4+ and CD8+ blood T cells by week 6.

Sequenced by immunoSEQ multiplex PCR; TCRdb stores in-frame clones only, minus some. The table shows about 64,000 clones, with about 91% occurring only once. J was trimmed by 4 bases and V by 6 bases; bases with no gene match: 18. This CDR3 has 19 residues. Germline lookup yields CDR1 LNHDA and CDR2 SQIVND (reference sequence). Comments on this clone: Antigen unknown.

The V gene is TRBV19, the J gene TRBJ1-5; the match to TRBD1 covers 10 bases. The TCR was taken from an adult with an advanced solid tumor such as melanoma, head and neck, liver or kidney cancer. Material: CD4+ or CD8+ T cells sorted from blood, obtained in a trial of the OX40 agonist ivuxolimab. The CDR3 DNA follows: TGTGCCAGTAGGACTATACGGGGGGACAGGGGTTTGATGAATCAGCCCCAGCATTTT. Residues: CASRTIRGDRGLMNQPQHF.